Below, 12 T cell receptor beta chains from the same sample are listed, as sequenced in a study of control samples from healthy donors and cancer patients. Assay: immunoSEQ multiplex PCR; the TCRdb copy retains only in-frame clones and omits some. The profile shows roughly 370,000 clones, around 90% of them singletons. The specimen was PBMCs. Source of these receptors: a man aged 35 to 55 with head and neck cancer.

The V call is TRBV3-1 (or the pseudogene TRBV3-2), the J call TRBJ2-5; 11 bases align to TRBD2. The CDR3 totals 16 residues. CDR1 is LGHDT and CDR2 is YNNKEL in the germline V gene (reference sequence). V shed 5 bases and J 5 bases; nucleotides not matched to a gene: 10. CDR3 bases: TGTGCCAGCAGCTCCCGACTAGCGGGGTTTTTTGAGACCCAGTACTTC. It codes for CASSSRLAGFFETQYF.

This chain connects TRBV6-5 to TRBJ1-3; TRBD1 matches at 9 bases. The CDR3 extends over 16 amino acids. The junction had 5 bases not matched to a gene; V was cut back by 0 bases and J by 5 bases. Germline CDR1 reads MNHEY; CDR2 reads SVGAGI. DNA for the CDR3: TGTGCCAGCAGTTACTCTACAGGGGGCGTAAGAAACACCATATATTTT. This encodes CASSYSTGGVRNTIYF.

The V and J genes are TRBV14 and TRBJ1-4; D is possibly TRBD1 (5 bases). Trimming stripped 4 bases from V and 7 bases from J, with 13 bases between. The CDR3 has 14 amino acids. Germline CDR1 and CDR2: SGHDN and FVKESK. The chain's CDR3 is CASSRPGRIEKLFF. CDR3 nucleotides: TGTGCCAGCAGCCGTCCGGGACGGATTGAAAAACTGTTTTTT.

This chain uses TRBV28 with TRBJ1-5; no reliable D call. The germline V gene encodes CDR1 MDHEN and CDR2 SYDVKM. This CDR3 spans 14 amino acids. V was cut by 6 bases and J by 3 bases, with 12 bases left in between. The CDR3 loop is CASRRPPVNQPQHF. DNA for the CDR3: TGTGCCAGCAGGCGGCCGCCCGTCAATCAGCCCCAGCATTTT.

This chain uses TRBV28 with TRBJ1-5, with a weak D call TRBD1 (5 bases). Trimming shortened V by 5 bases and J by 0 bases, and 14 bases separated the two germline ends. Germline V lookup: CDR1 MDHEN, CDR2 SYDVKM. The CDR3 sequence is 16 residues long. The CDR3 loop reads CASSTVAGSSNQPQHF. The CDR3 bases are TGTGCCAGCAGTACGGTTGCAGGGAGTAGCAATCAGCCCCAGCATTTT.

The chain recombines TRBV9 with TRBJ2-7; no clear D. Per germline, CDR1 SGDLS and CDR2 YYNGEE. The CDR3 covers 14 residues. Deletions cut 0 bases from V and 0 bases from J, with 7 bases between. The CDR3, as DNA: TGTGCCAGCAGCGTAGTAGACGGCTCCTACGAGCAGTACTTC. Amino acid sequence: CASSVVDGSYEQYF.

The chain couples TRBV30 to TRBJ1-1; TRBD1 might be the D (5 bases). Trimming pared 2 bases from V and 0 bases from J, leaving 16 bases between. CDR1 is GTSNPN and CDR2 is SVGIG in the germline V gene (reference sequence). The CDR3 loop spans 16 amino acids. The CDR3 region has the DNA TGTGCCTGGAGTCCAGGGCCGGGGAGGATGAACACTGAAGCTTTCTTT. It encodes CAWSPGPGRMNTEAFF. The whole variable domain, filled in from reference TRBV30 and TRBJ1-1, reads SQTIHQWPATLVQPVGSPLSLECTVEGTSNPNLYWYRQAAGRGLQLLFYSVGIGQISSEVPQNLSASRPQDRQFILSSKKLLLSDSGFYLCAWSPGPGRMNTEAFFGQGTRLTVV.

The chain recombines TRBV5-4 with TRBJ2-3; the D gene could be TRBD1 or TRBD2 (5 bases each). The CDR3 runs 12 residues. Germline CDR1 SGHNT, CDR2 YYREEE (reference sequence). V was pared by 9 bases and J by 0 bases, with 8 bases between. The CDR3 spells CATRESTDTQYF. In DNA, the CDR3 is TGTGCCACCAGGGAGAGCACAGATACGCAGTATTTT. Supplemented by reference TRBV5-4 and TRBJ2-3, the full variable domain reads ETGVTQSPTHLIKTRGQQVTLRCSSQSGHNTVSWYQQALGQGPQFIFQYYREEENGRGNFPPRFSGLQFPNYSSELNVNALELDDSALYLCATRESTDTQYFGPGTRLTVL.

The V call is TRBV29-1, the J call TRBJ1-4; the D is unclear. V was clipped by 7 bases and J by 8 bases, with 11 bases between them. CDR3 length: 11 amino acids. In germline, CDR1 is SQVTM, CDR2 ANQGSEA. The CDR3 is CSGGGREKLFF. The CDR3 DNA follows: TGCAGCGGGGGAGGAAGGGAAAAACTGTTTTTT. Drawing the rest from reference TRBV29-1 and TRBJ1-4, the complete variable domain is SAVISQKPSRDICQRGTSLTIQCQVDSQVTMMFWYRQQPGQSLTLIATANQGSEATYESGFVIDKFPISRPNLTFSTLTVSNMSPEDSSIYLCSGGGREKLFFGSGTQLSVL.

The DNA of the CDR3 is TGTGCCAGCAGCTTAGGACATCAAGGTTTCGCCCAGTACTTC. The encoded protein is CASSLGHQGFAQYF. The chain is built from TRBV7-3 and TRBJ2-5; D may be TRBD1 (5 bases). The germline V and J ends were trimmed by 2 bases and 9 bases, with 16 bases remaining between them. The germline gives CDR1 SGHTA, CDR2 FQGTGA. The CDR3 has 14 amino acids.

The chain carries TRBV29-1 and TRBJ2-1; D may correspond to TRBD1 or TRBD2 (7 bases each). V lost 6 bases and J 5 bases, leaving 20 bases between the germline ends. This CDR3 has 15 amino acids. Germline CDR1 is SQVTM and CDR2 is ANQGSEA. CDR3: CSVTGWDGGHNEQFF. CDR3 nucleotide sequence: TGCAGCGTGACAGGGTGGGACGGGGGGCACAATGAGCAGTTCTTC.

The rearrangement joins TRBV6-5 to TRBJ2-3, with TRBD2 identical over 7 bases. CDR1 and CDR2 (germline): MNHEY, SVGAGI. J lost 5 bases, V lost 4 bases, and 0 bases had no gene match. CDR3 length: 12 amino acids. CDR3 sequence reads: CASSSGGDTQYF. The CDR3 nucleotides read TGTGCCAGCAGTTCGGGGGGAGATACGCAGTATTTT.